This T cell receptor (beta chain) was sequenced in a study of cytomegalovirus exposure and HLA in healthy donors. This CDR3 region has 14 residues. Trimming cost V 5 bases and J 4 bases; bases outside gene matches: 4. The germline gives CDR1 SEHNR, CDR2 FQNEAQ (reference sequence). The PCR made use of 60 Vbeta and 13 Jbeta primers. Here immunoSEQ multiplex PCR was the method, and the copy in TCRdb shows in-frame clones only, minus some. The profile shows around 94,000 clones, roughly four fifths of them singletons. The rearrangement links TRBV7-9 to TRBJ2-5; the match to TRBD2 covers 10 bases. This sequence originates from a woman in her sixties in good health and CMV-seropositive. The specimen sequenced was PBMCs. The CDR3 sequence: CASSASSGRETQYF. Written as DNA, the CDR3 is TGTGCCAGCAGCGCCTCTAGCGGGAGAGAGACCCAGTACTTC.